The rows below give T cell receptor beta chains drawn from one sample of a study of shared clonotypes between healthy human individuals. Generated by immunoSEQ multiplex PCR, the TCRdb table keeps only in-frame clones and is missing some. The data show approximately 1.9 million clones, 93% seen once. Sequencing was done on a sample of naive CD8+ T cells from PBMCs. These receptors came from a man younger than 35 in good health. Some clones in this sample may be carry-over from other donors' samples. CDR3s include the opening cysteine and the closing phenylalanine or tryptophan. The D gene is left open where the match is weak. A clone size is listed for some rows: how often the clone was seen (once, few, many), or a class if it is expanded.

j_gene,abundance,v_gene,d_gene,CDR3nt,CDR3aa
TRBJ1-1,NA,TRBV5-4,NA,TGTGCCAGCACCCCCCGAGGGCTTGAAGCTTTCTTT,CASTPRGLEAFF
TRBJ2-5,NA,TRBV5-6,NA,TGTGCCAGCAGCTTTCTGTCGGGGGGCAGGGAGACCCAGTACTTC,CASSFLSGGRETQYF
TRBJ1-1,NA,TRBV4-1,NA,TGCGCCAGCTCTGCGGGGATAAACACTGAAGCTTTCTTT,CASSAGINTEAFF
TRBJ1-2,NA,TRBV20-1,NA,TGCAGTGCGGCGGCCTCTTTTGTCCCCTTC,CSAAASFVPF
TRBJ2-1,NA,TRBV4-3,NA,TGCGCCAGCAGCCCTCAGTGGGGGCAGAATGAGCAGTTCTTC,CASSPQWGQNEQFF
TRBJ2-7,NA,TRBV19,NA,TGTGCCAGTAGTGCAGGGACCTCCTACGAGCAGTACTTC,CASSAGTSYEQYF
TRBJ2-5,NA,TRBV28,NA,TGTGCCAGCAGTTCCTTCACTGGTAGGCAAGAGACCCAGTACTTC,CASSSFTGRQETQYF
TRBJ2-7,NA,TRBV27,NA,TGTGCCAGCAGTAAAGGGGCCGAGCAGTACTTC,CASSKGAEQYF
TRBJ2-7,NA,TRBV30,NA,TGTGCCTGGAGGGATAGCTACGAGCAGTACTTC,CAWRDSYEQYF
TRBJ1-3,NA,TRBV27,NA,TGTGCCAGCAGTTTTACCGGCTCTGGAAACACCATATATTTT,CASSFTGSGNTIYF
TRBJ1-5,NA,TRBV19,NA,TGTGCCAGTAGTATGGGTTTTCGGGAATACAATCAGCCCCAGCATTTT,CASSMGFREYNQPQHF
TRBJ2-3,once,TRBV7-9,TRBD2,TGTGCCAGCAGCACGACTAGCGGGAGGGGCGCAGATACGCAGTATTTT,CASSTTSGRGADTQYF
TRBJ2-1,NA,TRBV14,NA,TGTGCCAGCAGCCGGAAGACAGGAGTCTACAATGAGCAGTTCTTC,CASSRKTGVYNEQFF
TRBJ2-7,NA,TRBV5-1,NA,TGCGCCAGCAGCCCCGGGCTCTACGAGCAGTACTTC,CASSPGLYEQYF
TRBJ2-7,NA,TRBV7-9,NA,TGTGCCAGCAGCTTAGCGTCCAGAGAGCAGTACTTC,CASSLASREQYF
TRBJ2-5,NA,TRBV7-9,NA,TGTGCCAGCAGCTTGGGCAGCGGTGGGGAGACCCAGTACTTC,CASSLGSGGETQYF
TRBJ2-5,NA,TRBV7-9,TRBD1,TGTGCCAGCAGCCACCGGACAGGGTACCAAGAGACCCAGTACTTC,CASSHRTGYQETQYF
TRBJ1-5,few,TRBV13,NA,TGTGCCAGCAGTTGGTCGGGCCTTAATCAGCCCCAGCATTTT,CASSWSGLNQPQHF
TRBJ2-3,NA,TRBV29-1,TRBD1,TGCAGCGCGAGACAGGGGGACTCAGATACGCAGTATTTT,CSARQGDSDTQYF
TRBJ1-5,NA,TRBV15,NA,TGTGCCACCAGCAGGACCGAGGGCAATCAGCCCCAGCATTTT,CATSRTEGNQPQHF
TRBJ2-7,NA,TRBV29-1,TRBD1,TGCAGCGTTTATGATTTAGGACAGGGAGCCTACGAGCAGTACTTC,CSVYDLGQGAYEQYF
TRBJ2-2,NA,TRBV14,TRBD2,TGTGCCAGCAGTCCCAGCGGGAGGGACACCGGGGAGCTGTTTTTT,CASSPSGRDTGELFF
TRBJ2-1,NA,TRBV7-9,NA,TGTGCCAGCAGCTTGTCGGGCGTCCCCTACAATGAGCAGTTCTTC,CASSLSGVPYNEQFF
TRBJ2-3,NA,TRBV19,NA,TGTGCCAGTAGTATAGGAATAGTTCCCGATACGCAGTATTTT,CASSIGIVPDTQYF
TRBJ2-1,NA,TRBV6-4,TRBD2,TGTGCCAGCAGTTTAACTAGCGGGAGGGACAATGAGCAGTTCTTC,CASSLTSGRDNEQFF
TRBJ2-1,NA,TRBV7-3,TRBD2,TGTGCCAGCAGCTTACCGGGGACTAGCGGGGCCCACGGGGAGCAGTTCTTC,CASSLPGTSGAHGEQFF
TRBJ1-1,NA,TRBV27,NA,TGTGCCAGCAGTTGGGCCGGGGGGCGAGGGACTGAAGCTTTCTTT,CASSWAGGRGTEAFF
TRBJ1-1,NA,TRBV4-2,NA,TGTGCCAGCAGCCAGAACAGAGTAAATGAAGCTTTCTTT,CASSQNRVNEAFF
TRBJ1-4,NA,TRBV4-1,NA,TGCGCCAGCAGCCAAGGCGCAACTAATGAAAAACTGTTTTTT,CASSQGATNEKLFF
TRBJ1-5,once,TRBV5-1,NA,TGCGCCAGCAGCCCTGGCAGGGCCCTGCTTAAGGTGAGCCAGCATTTT,CASSPGRALLKVSQHF
TRBJ2-1,NA,TRBV11-2,NA,TGTGCCAGCAGCTCGTCGATGAACGTACCCGTTTACAATGAGCAGTTCTTC,CASSSSMNVPVYNEQFF
TRBJ2-1,few,TRBV7-9,NA,TGTGCCAGCAGCTTATCGCACAATGAGCAGTTCTTC,CASSLSHNEQFF
TRBJ1-1,NA,TRBV4-3,NA,TGCGCCAGCAGCCAAGATCCGCACGGGAGGTCGGACACTGAAGCTTTCTTT,CASSQDPHGRSDTEAFF
TRBJ1-5,NA,TRBV4-3,NA,TGCGCCAGCAGCCAAGATCGTAGAAGAGGAGGAGCTCAGCCCCAGCATTTT,CASSQDRRRGGAQPQHF
TRBJ2-4,NA,TRBV11-2,NA,TGTGCCAGCAGCTTAGTCCAGGTCCCTCAGTACTTC,CASSLVQVPQYF
TRBJ2-2,NA,TRBV6-5,NA,TGTGCCAGCAGTTACGGGATTGGCACCGGGGAGCTGTTTTTT,CASSYGIGTGELFF
TRBJ2-7,once,TRBV5-1,NA,TGCGCCAGCAGCTTGCTATTGGCGGGGAGCTCCTACGAGCAGTACTTC,CASSLLLAGSSYEQYF
TRBJ2-1,NA,TRBV2,NA,TGTGCCAGCAGTCCCTCCCGGGTCTATGAGCAGTTCTTC,CASSPSRVYEQFF
TRBJ1-2,NA,TRBV7-8,TRBD1,TGTGCCAGCAGCCCAGACAGGGGCTTTGAAGATGGCTACACCTTC,CASSPDRGFEDGYTF
TRBJ1-1,NA,TRBV9,NA,TGTGCCAGCAGCCCTTACTTTCGTGGGGGAAACACTGAAGCTTTCTTT,CASSPYFRGGNTEAFF
TRBJ2-1,NA,TRBV11-3,NA,TGTGCCAGCAGCCCGCGGACAGCCGACTACAATGAGCAGTTCTTC,CASSPRTADYNEQFF
TRBJ2-5,NA,TRBV9,NA,TGTGCCAGCAGCGTCTCCGGGACCTTAAGAGAGACCCAGTACTTC,CASSVSGTLRETQYF
TRBJ2-1,NA,TRBV7-8,NA,TGTGCCAGCAGCTTAAGTCGGACACGAAATTACAATGAGCAGTTCTTC,CASSLSRTRNYNEQFF
TRBJ2-7,NA,TRBV19,NA,TGTGCCAGTAGTAAAGGCCATTACTCCTACGAGCAGTACTTC,CASSKGHYSYEQYF
TRBJ2-3,once,TRBV11-2,NA,TGTGCCAGCAGCCCGCCTTTGTTCGATACGCAGTATTTT,CASSPPLFDTQYF
TRBJ2-7,NA,TRBV4-2,NA,TGTGCCAGCAGCCAAGGGGCTTCCTACGAGCAGTACTTC,CASSQGASYEQYF
TRBJ2-3,NA,TRBV19,TRBD1,TGTGCCAGTAGTGTGGACAGGGGGCCGCTGGATACGCAGTATTTT,CASSVDRGPLDTQYF
TRBJ2-7,NA,TRBV6-1,NA,TGTGCCAGCAGTGAAGCTGGGAGACAGGGACTAACCTACGAGCAGTACTTC,CASSEAGRQGLTYEQYF
TRBJ2-5,NA,TRBV7-3,NA,TGTGCCAGCAGCTTAAGTCTGAACCAAGAGACCCAGTACTTC,CASSLSLNQETQYF
TRBJ2-1,NA,TRBV27,NA,TGTGCCAGCAGTTTGCGCGTTGATTATGAGCAGTTCTTC,CASSLRVDYEQFF
TRBJ2-5,NA,TRBV5-1,TRBD2,TGCGCCAGCAGCTTGGTACTTGGACTAGCGGGAGGGGCTCAAGAGACCCAGTACTTC,CASSLVLGLAGGAQETQYF
TRBJ2-7,once,TRBV7-9,NA,TGTGCCAGCAGCTTAGTAGGAGGGTCGGGGGCCGGCTACTACGAGCAGTACTTC,CASSLVGGSGAGYYEQYF
TRBJ2-1,NA,TRBV7-7,TRBD2,TGTGCCAGCAGCCACGCTTTGAGCGGGGATTACAATGAGCAGTTCTTC,CASSHALSGDYNEQFF
TRBJ2-3,NA,TRBV7-9,NA,TGTGCCAGCAGCTTACCGGGACCTCATTTCACAGATACGCAGTATTTT,CASSLPGPHFTDTQYF
TRBJ2-7,NA,TRBV27,TRBD2,TGTGCCAGCAGTCCCTTAGACGGGGGGAAGTGGCAGTACTTC,CASSPLDGGKWQYF
TRBJ2-5,NA,TRBV6-1,TRBD1,TGTGCCAGCAGGGAAAGAACCGGGACAGGGAAAGAGACCCAGTACTTC,CASRERTGTGKETQYF
TRBJ2-3,NA,TRBV7-9,TRBD2,TGTGCCAGCAGCCCACTTAGCGGGATACCATTCACAGATACGCAGTATTTT,CASSPLSGIPFTDTQYF
TRBJ1-5,NA,TRBV19,NA,TGTGCCAGTAGTAAACGACAGAGCAATCAGCCCCAGCATTTT,CASSKRQSNQPQHF
TRBJ1-1,NA,TRBV19,NA,TGTGCCAGTAGTATAGAGGTGGACAGCTCCCTAGTGGAAGCTTTCTTT,CASSIEVDSSLVEAFF
TRBJ1-4,NA,TRBV7-2,NA,TGTGCCTCAGTTGGGCAGGTGAATGAAAAACTGTTTTTT,CASVGQVNEKLFF